This TCR beta chain was identified in a study of blood T cell repertoires in COVID-19. The CDR3 has 14 amino acids. Trimming removed 1 base at V and 4 bases at J, with 10 bases between. Germline values: CDR1 MDHEN, CDR2 SYDVKM. Profiling relied on immunoSEQ multiplex PCR, and the TCRdb table lists in-frame clones only, not all of them. The sample consists of tens of thousands of clones, around 84% of them appearing once. The V call is TRBV28, the J call TRBJ1-2; no firm D call. Material for sequencing was peripheral blood. This TCR came from a man in his forties or fifties with acute or convalescent COVID-19. In nucleotides, the CDR3 is TGTGCCAGCAGTTTATCGGCTGGAGGCTATGGCTACACCTTC. This translates into CASSLSAGGYGYTF.